The 16 T cell receptor beta chains given below trace back to one sample, sequenced in a study of cytomegalovirus exposure and HLA in healthy donors. The PCR ran on 60 Vbeta and 13 Jbeta primers. TCRdb keeps only in-frame clones here, not all; method: immunoSEQ multiplex PCR. The sample contains 150,000 or so clones, over 70% of which appear only once. Sequences were obtained from PBMCs. These receptors were taken from a male donor in good health and CMV-seronegative.

This clone was seen at least ten times. The chain couples TRBV2 to TRBJ2-7; TRBD2 is a possible D gene (5 bases). CDR3 size: 13 residues. Germline V CDR1 and CDR2: SNHLY, FYNNEI. V lost 6 bases and J 2 bases, leaving 11 bases between the germline ends. The CDR3 spells CASRGSGPYEQYF. The CDR3 DNA reads as TGTGCCAGCAGGGGGAGTGGCCCCTACGAGCAGTACTTC.

This chain connects TRBV6-1 to TRBJ1-1; D perhaps matches TRBD1 (6 bases). This CDR3 spans 14 amino acids. Trimming stripped 1 base from V and 10 bases from J, with 16 bases between. Germline V gene lookup returns CDR1 MNHNS and CDR2 SASEGT. This CDR3 reads CASSEGGTSSRAFF. The CDR3 nucleotides read TGTGCCAGCAGTGAAGGGGGGACATCCTCCCGAGCTTTCTTT.

This sequence joins TRBV11-3 and TRBJ2-5; D possibly corresponds to TRBD1 (6 bases). CDR3 size: 13 residues. The V gene lost 4 bases and the J gene lost 4 bases, with 10 bases spanning the gap. CDR1 is SGHNT and CDR2 is YENEEA in the germline V gene. CDR3 nucleotide sequence: TGTGCCAGCAGCTGGGGGCGCGCAGAGACCCAGTACTTC. Amino acids: CASSWGRAETQYF.

The chain carries TRBV12-5 and TRBJ2-3; D might be TRBD1 (6 bases). Trimming pared 2 bases from V and 1 base from J, leaving 7 bases between. The germline CDR1 and CDR2 sequences are LGHNT and FRNRAP. The length of the CDR3 is 14 residues. The CDR3 DNA is TGTGCTAGTGGTTTGTCAGGGGGCACAGATACGCAGTATTTT. Amino acids: CASGLSGGTDTQYF.

The chain couples TRBV7-3 to TRBJ1-1, with D perhaps matching TRBD1 (6 bases). The CDR3 consists of 14 residues. The germline V gene has CDR1 SGHTA and CDR2 FQGTGA. V was trimmed by 5 bases and J by 4 bases, leaving 14 bases between them. CDR3 region: CASSRRGIGTEAFF. The CDR3 DNA sequence: TGTGCCAGCAGCCGTAGGGGGATAGGCACTGAAGCTTTCTTT.

V and J are TRBV2 and TRBJ2-2, with 12 bases aligning to TRBD1. V trimming: 6 bases; J trimming: 7 bases; junction bases outside the gene matches: 6. The length of the CDR3 is 15 residues. CDR1 SNHLY and CDR2 FYNNEI come from the germline V gene. CDR3 sequence: CASSGDRGPDGELFF. For the CDR3, the DNA is TGTGCCAGCAGCGGGGACAGGGGGCCTGACGGGGAGCTGTTTTTT.

The V gene is TRBV15, the J gene TRBJ2-7; 9 nucleotides line up with TRBD1. From germline, CDR1 is LNHNV and CDR2 YYDKDF (reference sequence). Germline trimming cut 8 bases from V and 2 bases from J; bases unmatched to any gene: 10. The CDR3 consists of 15 residues. CDR3 protein: CATGGQGKEAYEQYF. The CDR3 coding sequence is TGTGCCACCGGGGGACAGGGAAAGGAGGCCTACGAGCAGTACTTC. The full variable domain, with the rest looked up from reference TRBV15 and TRBJ2-7, is DAMVIQNPRYQVTQFGKPVTLSCSQTLNHNVMYWYQQKSSQAPKLLFHYYDKDFNNEADTPDNFQSRRPNTSFCFLDIRSPGLGDTAMYLCATGGQGKEAYEQYFGPGTRLTVT.

V and J are TRBV5-8 and TRBJ1-4; the match to TRBD1 covers 8 bases. Per the germline V gene, CDR1 is SGHTS and CDR2 is YDEGEE. V dropped 0 bases and J dropped 8; count of bases not matched to a gene: 9. CDR3 length equals 16 residues. The CDR3 nucleotides read TGTGCCAGCAGCTTGGCTAGGACAGGGTCGGACGAAAAACTGTTTTTT. Translation gives CASSLARTGSDEKLFF.

The genes are TRBV18 and TRBJ2-7; weak D call: TRBD1 (6 bases). The germline V and J ends were trimmed by 5 bases and 0 bases, with 29 bases remaining between them. The CDR3 covers 20 residues. The germline CDR1 and CDR2 sequences are KGHSH and LQKENI. CDR3 DNA sequence: TGTGCCAGCTCATCACTCAAGGATTTAATGGGACATCTAAACTCCTACGAGCAGTACTTC. Its translation: CASSSLKDLMGHLNSYEQYF.

The rearrangement links TRBV18 to TRBJ2-7; perhaps TRBD1 as D (6 bases). The CDR3 covers 14 residues. The V gene's germline CDR1 is KGHSH and CDR2 LQKENI. V was clipped by 3 bases and J by 1 base, with 10 bases between them. The CDR3 DNA reads TGTGCCAGCTCACCCCAGGGGCTTTCCTACGAGCAGTACTTC. Its translation is CASSPQGLSYEQYF.

This sequence joins TRBV28 and TRBJ1-2; D is possibly TRBD1 (6 bases). Germline-derived CDR1 and CDR2 are MDHEN and SYDVKM. There are 16 residues in the CDR3. Trimming cost V 3 bases and J 4 bases, with 18 bases left between them. CDR3 in DNA: TGTGCCAGCAGTTTCGACCCGACAGGTCAAATCTATGGCTACACCTTC. It translates to CASSFDPTGQIYGYTF.

About this clone itself: Other DNA variants within this sample encode the same CDR3. This CDR3 reads CASSSGTGYEQYF. The CDR3 nucleotides read TGTGCCAGCAGCTCAGGGACAGGTTACGAGCAGTACTTC. The chain links TRBV7-3 to TRBJ2-7; TRBD1 aligns across 8 bases. Germline trimming cut 4 bases from V and 4 bases from J; bases unmatched to any gene: 3. CDR1 and CDR2 from the germline V gene are SGHTA and FQGTGA. The CDR3 has 13 amino acids.

The chain is built from TRBV5-5 and TRBJ2-5; D remains ambiguous. The CDR3 runs 13 residues. Germline assignment: CDR1 SGHKS and CDR2 YYEKEE (reference sequence). The germline V and J ends were trimmed by 4 bases and 1 base, with 8 bases remaining between them. The CDR3 DNA reads as TGTGCCAGCAGCCGAAGACTCCAAGAGACCCAGTACTTC. Encoded protein: CASSRRLQETQYF.

The rearrangement uses TRBV9 and TRBJ2-2; D unclear. Between the trimmed V and J ends, which lost 0 bases and 8 bases, there was a span of 8 bases. Germline lookup yields CDR1 SGDLS and CDR2 YYNGEE. The CDR3 loop spans 13 amino acids. The CDR3 loop reads CASSVEPEGELFF. In nucleotides, the CDR3 is TGTGCCAGCAGCGTAGAGCCGGAGGGGGAGCTGTTTTTT. Combining the CDR3 with reference TRBV9 and TRBJ2-2 gives the whole variable domain DSGVTQTPKHLITATGQRVTLRCSPRSGDLSVYWYQQSLDQGLQFLIQYYNGEERAKGNILERFSAQQFPDLHSELNLSSLELGDSALYFCASSVEPEGELFFGEGSRLTVL.

The V and J genes are TRBV5-1 and TRBJ2-6; tentative D call: TRBD1 (5 bases). The CDR3 runs 16 residues. Deletions cut 0 bases from V and 2 bases from J, with 9 bases between. The germline CDR1 and CDR2 sequences are SGHRS and YFSETQ. CDR3 DNA: TGCGCCAGCAGCTTGGGAAGGGGTGCTGGGGCCAACGTCCTGACTTTC. This sequence encodes CASSLGRGAGANVLTF.

In this sample, this clone turned up a few times. The chain employs TRBV7-2 and TRBJ1-2, with D perhaps TRBD1 (5 bases). The V gene's germline CDR1 is SGHTA and CDR2 FQGNSA. Between the trimmed V and J ends, which lost 4 bases and 7 bases, there was a span of 22 bases. The CDR3 is made up of 16 amino acids. The CDR3 DNA reads as TGTGCCAGCAGCTCCCCTCGTTCGGGGGGGGTGAGTGGCTACACCTTC. It translates to CASSSPRSGGVSGYTF.